This TCR beta chain appears in the sequencing data of a study of early T cells in non-severe SARS-CoV-2 infection. Broader study findings: Lookups in VDJdb leaned toward anti-spike CD8 responses and missed private and CD4 specificities.

Each CDR3 protein is one row after TCRdb ran MiXCR on the 5' RACE reads. The sample has approximately 80,000 distinct CDR3 sequences; roughly 12% are singletons. This CDR3 has 12 residues. Per the germline V gene, CDR1 is SNHLY and CDR2 is FYNNEI. Trimming took 7 bases from V and 10 from J, leaving 16 bases between them. This clonotype appeared a few times. The antigen is not known. The source is an adult who was a healthcare worker with PCR-confirmed SARS-CoV-2 infection or an uninfected control (not recorded which). V is TRBV2 and J is TRBJ1-1; a weak D match, TRBD1 (6 bases). The sample was whole blood. CDR3 DNA: TGTGCCAGCACTCGGACAGCGTACGTAGCTTTCTTT. Translated: CASTRTAYVAFF.